The source of this T cell receptor beta chain is a study of human T cells and chemical hapten exposure. On the study more broadly: Weekly administration of diphenylcyclopropenone to the scalp of patients continued throughout the roughly 26-week study. Patients, mostly women, had alopecia areata, alopecia totalis or alopecia universalis.

Findings and caveats of the study: TCRs exceeding 1 in 1000 frequency stayed unchanged with DPC sensitization.

Specified time point: pre-sensitization, week 0. The treatment is: therapeutic diphenylcyclopropenone sensitization with weekly scalp DPC. Sequencing started from total RNA isolated from unfractionated whole blood. TCRdb processed the RACE reads anew with MiXCR; each CDR3 protein has one entry. The sample records approximately 32,000 distinct CDR3 sequences, around 12% being singletons. This clonotype was observed once. Its cognate antigen is unknown. CDR3 length equals 14 residues. Germline lookup yields CDR1 MNHEY and CDR2 SMNVEV (reference sequence). The V gene lost 7 bases and the J gene lost 2 bases, with 13 bases spanning the gap.

Here the sequenced sample was whole blood, taken in connection with sensitization to the hapten diphenylcyclopropenone (DPC). This sequence was found in a woman aged 40-49 years with alopecia areata. Some clones in this sample may be carry-over from other donors' samples. The chain has TRBV27 and TRBJ2-3; D unresolved. CDR3: CASNDASLTDTQYF. The CDR3 DNA reads as TGTGCCAGCAACGACGCCTCCCTCACAGATACGCAGTATTTT.